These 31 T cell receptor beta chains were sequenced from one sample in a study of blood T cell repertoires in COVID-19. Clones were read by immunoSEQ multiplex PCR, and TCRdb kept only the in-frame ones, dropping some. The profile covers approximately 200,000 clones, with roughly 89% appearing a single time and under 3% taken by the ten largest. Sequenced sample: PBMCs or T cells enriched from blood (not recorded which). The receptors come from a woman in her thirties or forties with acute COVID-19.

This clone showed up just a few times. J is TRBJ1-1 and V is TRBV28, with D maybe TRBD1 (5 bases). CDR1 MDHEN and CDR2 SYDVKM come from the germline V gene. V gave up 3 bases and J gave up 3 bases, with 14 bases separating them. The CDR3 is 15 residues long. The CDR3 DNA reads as TGTGCCAGCAGTTTTTTGGGGGGTAGGGACACTGAAGCTTTCTTT. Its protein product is CASSFLGGRDTEAFF.

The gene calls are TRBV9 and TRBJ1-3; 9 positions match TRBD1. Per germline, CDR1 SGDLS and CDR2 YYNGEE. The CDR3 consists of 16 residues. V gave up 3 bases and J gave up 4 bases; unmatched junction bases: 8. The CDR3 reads CASSASTGGTGNTIYF. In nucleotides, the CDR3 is TGTGCCAGCAGCGCCTCGACAGGGGGAACGGGAAACACCATATATTTT.

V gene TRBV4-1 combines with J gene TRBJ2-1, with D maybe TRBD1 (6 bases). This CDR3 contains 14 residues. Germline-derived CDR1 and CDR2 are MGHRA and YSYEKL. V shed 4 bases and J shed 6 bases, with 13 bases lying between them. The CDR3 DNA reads TGCGCCAGCAGCCCTCCCGACAGGTTCAATGAGCAGTTCTTC. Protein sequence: CASSPPDRFNEQFF.

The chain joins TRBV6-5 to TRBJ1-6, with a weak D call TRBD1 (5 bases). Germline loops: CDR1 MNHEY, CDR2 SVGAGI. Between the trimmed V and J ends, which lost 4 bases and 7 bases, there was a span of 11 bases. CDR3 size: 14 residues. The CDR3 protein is CASSFDSGNSPLHF. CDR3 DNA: TGTGCCAGCAGTTTTGACAGTGGAAATTCACCCCTCCACTTT.

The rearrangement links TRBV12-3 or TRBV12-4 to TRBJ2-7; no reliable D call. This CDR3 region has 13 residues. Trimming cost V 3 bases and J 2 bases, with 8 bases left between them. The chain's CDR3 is CASSFLHTYEQYF. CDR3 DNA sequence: TGTGCCAGCAGTTTTTTACACACCTACGAGCAGTACTTC.

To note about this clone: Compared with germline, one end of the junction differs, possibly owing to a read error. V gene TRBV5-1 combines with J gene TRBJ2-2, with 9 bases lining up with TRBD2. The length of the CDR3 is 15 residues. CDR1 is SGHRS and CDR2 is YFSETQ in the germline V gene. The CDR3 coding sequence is TGCGCCAGCAGCTTAGGACTAGCGAAAACCGGGGAGCTGTTTTTT. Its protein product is CASSLGLAKTGELFF.

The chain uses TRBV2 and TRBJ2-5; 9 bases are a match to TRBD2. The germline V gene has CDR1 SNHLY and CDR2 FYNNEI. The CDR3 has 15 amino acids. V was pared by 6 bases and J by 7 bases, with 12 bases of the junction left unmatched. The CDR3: CASSSVAGAGWTQYF. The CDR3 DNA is TGTGCCAGCAGCTCTGTAGCGGGGGCAGGGTGGACCCAGTACTTC.

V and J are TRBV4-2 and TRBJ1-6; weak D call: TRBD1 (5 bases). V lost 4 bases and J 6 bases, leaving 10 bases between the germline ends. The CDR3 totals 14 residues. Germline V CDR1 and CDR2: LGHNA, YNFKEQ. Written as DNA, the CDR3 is TGTGCCAGCAGCCTCCAGGGCAGTAATTCACCCCTCCACTTT. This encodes CASSLQGSNSPLHF.

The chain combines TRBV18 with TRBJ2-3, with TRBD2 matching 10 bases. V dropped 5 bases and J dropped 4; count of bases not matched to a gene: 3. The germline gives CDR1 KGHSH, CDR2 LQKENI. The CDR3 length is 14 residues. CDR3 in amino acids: CASSESGGADTQYF. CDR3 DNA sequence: TGTGCCAGCTCAGAGAGCGGGGGGGCAGATACGCAGTATTTT. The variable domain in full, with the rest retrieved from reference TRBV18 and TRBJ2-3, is NAGVMQNPRHLVRRRGQEARLRCSPMKGHSHVYWYRQLPEEGLKFMVYLQKENIIDESGMPKERFSAEFPKEGPSILRIQQVVRGDSAAYFCASSESGGADTQYFGPGTRLTVL.

The CDR3 sequence is CASRLNSVYGYTF. The CDR3 bases are TGTGCCAGCAGGCTCAACAGTGTCTATGGCTACACCTTC. The chain recombines TRBV6-5 with TRBJ1-2; D is unclear. This CDR3 is built from 13 residues. From germline, CDR1 is MNHEY and CDR2 SVGAGI. Trimming took off 6 bases at V and 4 bases at J, with 12 bases between the two ends.

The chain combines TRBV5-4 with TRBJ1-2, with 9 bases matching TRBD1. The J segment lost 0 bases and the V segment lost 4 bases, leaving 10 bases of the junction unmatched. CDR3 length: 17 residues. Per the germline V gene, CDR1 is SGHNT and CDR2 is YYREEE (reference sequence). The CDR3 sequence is CASSPTQGAEANYGYTF. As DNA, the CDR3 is TGTGCCAGCAGCCCTACACAGGGGGCGGAGGCTAACTATGGCTACACCTTC.

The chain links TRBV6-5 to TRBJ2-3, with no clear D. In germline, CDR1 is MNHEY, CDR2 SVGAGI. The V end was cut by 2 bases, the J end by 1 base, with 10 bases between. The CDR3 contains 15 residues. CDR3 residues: CASSYERPGTDTQYF. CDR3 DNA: TGTGCCAGCAGTTACGAGAGGCCTGGCACAGATACGCAGTATTTT.

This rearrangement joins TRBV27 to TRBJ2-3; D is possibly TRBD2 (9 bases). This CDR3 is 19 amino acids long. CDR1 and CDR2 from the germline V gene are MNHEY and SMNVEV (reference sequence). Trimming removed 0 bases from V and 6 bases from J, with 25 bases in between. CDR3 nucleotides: TGTGCCAGCAGTTTATCTCCAGGGGGCTCTAGCGGGGTCGAGGATACGCAGTATTTT. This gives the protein CASSLSPGGSSGVEDTQYF.

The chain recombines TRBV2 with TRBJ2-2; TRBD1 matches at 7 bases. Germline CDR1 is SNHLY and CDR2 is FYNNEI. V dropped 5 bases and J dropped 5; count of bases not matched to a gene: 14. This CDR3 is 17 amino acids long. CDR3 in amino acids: CASSRIGNRGITGELFF. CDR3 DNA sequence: TGTGCCAGCAGTCGGATCGGGAACAGGGGAATTACCGGGGAGCTGTTTTTT.

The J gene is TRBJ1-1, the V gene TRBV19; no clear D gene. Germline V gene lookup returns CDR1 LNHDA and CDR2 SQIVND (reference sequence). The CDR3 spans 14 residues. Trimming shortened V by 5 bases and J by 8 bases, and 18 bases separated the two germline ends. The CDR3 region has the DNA TGTGCCAGTAGTCGCTTGACGGGCCCGGGGGAAGCTTTCTTT. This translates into CASSRLTGPGEAFF.

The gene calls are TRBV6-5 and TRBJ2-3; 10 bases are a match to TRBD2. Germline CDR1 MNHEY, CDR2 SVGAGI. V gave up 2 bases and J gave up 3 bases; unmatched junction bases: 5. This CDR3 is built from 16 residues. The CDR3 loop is CASSYEAGGQTDTQYF. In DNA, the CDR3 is TGTGCCAGCAGTTACGAAGCGGGGGGGCAGACAGATACGCAGTATTTT.

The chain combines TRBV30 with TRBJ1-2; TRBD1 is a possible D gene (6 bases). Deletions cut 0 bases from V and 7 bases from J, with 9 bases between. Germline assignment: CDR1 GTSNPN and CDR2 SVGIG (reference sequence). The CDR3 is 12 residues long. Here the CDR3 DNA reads TGTGCCTGGAGTGTAGACAGGTTTGGCTACACCTTC. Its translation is CAWSVDRFGYTF.

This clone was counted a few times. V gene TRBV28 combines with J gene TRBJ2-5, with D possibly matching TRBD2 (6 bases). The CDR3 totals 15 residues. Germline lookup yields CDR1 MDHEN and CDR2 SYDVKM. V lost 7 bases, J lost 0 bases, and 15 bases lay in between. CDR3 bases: TGTGCCAGCAATTCCGGGAGCCTCGACCAAGAGACCCAGTACTTC. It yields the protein CASNSGSLDQETQYF.

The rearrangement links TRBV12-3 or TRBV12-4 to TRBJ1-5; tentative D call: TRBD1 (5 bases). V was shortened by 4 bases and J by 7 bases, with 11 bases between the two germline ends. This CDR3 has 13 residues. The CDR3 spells CASSSTGGQPQHF. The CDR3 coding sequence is TGTGCCAGCAGTTCGACGGGGGGGCAGCCCCAGCATTTT.

The CDR3 DNA follows: TGTGCCAGCGGCCCAGCGAGCACCTACGAGCAGTACTTC. Protein sequence: CASGPASTYEQYF. The chain recombines TRBV6-5 with TRBJ2-7; D unresolved. V dropped 8 bases and J dropped 2 bases, with 13 bases sitting between them. This CDR3 comprises 13 residues. Germline-derived CDR1 and CDR2 are MNHEY and SVGAGI.

The DNA of the CDR3 is TGTGCCAGCAGCCCATGGACAGGGGCTAACTCCTACGAGCAGTACTTC. Translating it yields CASSPWTGANSYEQYF. The gene calls are TRBV7-9 and TRBJ2-7; 9 positions agree with TRBD1. Losses at the gene ends were 5 bases for V and 0 bases for J; bases not matched to a gene: 8. The CDR3 spans 16 residues. CDR1 SEHNR and CDR2 FQNEAQ come from the germline V gene (reference sequence).

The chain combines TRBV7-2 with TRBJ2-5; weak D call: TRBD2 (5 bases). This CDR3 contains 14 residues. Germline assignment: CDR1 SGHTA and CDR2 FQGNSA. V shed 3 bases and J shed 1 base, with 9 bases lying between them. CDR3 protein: CASSFSGIQETQYF. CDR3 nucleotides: TGTGCCAGCAGCTTCTCCGGGATCCAAGAGACCCAGTACTTC. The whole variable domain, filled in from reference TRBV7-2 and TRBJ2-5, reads GAGVSQSPSNKVTEKGKDVELRCDPISGHTALYWYRQSLGQGLEFLIYFQGNSAPDKSGLPSDRFSAERTGGSVSTLTIQRTQQEDSAVYLCASSFSGIQETQYFGPGTRLLVL.

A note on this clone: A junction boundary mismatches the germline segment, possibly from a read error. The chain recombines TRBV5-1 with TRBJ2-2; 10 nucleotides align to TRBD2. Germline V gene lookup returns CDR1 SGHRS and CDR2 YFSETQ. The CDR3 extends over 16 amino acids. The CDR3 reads CASSFGLAANTGELFF. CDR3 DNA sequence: TGCGCCAGCAGCTTCGGACTAGCGGCGAATACCGGGGAGCTGTTTTTT. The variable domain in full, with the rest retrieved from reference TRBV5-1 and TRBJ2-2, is KAGVTQTPRYLIKTRGQQVTLSCSPISGHRSVSWYQQTPGQGLQFLFEYFSETQRNKGNFPGRFSGRQFSNSRSEMNVSTLELGDSALYLCASSFGLAANTGELFFGEGSRLTVL.

Written as DNA, the CDR3 is TGTGCCAGCAGCTGGAGGACAGGGGGCGGCGAGACCCAGTACTTC. Its translation is CASSWRTGGGETQYF. V gene TRBV11-2 combines with J gene TRBJ2-5; 11 bases fit TRBD1. V lost 4 bases, J lost 5 bases, and 6 bases stayed unmatched. Germline V CDR1 and CDR2: SGHAT, FQNNGV. The CDR3 contains 15 residues. Filled out from reference TRBV11-2 and TRBJ2-5, the complete variable domain reads EAGVAQSPRYKIIEKRQSVAFWCNPISGHATLYWYQQILGQGPKLLIQFQNNGVVDDSQLPKDRFSAERLKGVDSTLKIQPAKLEDSAVYLCASSWRTGGGETQYFGPGTRLLVL.

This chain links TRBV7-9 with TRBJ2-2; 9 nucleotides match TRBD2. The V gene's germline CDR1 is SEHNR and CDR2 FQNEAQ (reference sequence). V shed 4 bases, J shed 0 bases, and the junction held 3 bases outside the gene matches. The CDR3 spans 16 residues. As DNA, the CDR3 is TGTGCCAGCAGCTCCATAGCGGGGGCGAACACCGGGGAGCTGTTTTTT. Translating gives CASSSIAGANTGELFF.

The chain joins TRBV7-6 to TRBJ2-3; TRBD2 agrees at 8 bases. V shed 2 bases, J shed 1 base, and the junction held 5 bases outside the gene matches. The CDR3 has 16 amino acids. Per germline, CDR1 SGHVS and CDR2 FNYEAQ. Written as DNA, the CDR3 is TGTGCCAGCAGCTTATCAGGGACTAGGGGCACAGATACGCAGTATTTT. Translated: CASSLSGTRGTDTQYF.

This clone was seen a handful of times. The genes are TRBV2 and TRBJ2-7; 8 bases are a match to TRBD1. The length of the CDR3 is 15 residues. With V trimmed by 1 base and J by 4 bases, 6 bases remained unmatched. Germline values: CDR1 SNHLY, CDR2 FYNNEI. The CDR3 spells CASSEGAGGVYEQYF. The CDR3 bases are TGTGCCAGCAGTGAAGGGGCAGGGGGCGTTTACGAGCAGTACTTC.

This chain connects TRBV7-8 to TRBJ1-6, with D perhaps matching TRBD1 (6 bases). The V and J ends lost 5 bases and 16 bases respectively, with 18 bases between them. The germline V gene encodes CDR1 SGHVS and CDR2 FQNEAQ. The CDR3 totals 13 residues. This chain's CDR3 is CASSNRQARSLHF. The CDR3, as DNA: TGTGCCAGCAGCAACCGACAGGCTCGGTCGCTCCACTTT.

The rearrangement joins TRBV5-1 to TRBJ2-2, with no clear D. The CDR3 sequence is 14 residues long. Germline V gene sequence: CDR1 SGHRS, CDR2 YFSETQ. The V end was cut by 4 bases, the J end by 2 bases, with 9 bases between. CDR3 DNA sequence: TGCGCCAGCAGCCTGACTTCTAACACCGGGGAGCTGTTTTTT. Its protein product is CASSLTSNTGELFF.

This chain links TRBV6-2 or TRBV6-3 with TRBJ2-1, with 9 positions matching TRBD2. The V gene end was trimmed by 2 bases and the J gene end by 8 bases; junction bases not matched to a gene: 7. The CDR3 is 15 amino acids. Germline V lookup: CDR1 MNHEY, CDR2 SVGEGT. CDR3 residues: CASSYGGRAGDEQFF. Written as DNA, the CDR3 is TGTGCCAGCAGTTACGGCGGGAGGGCCGGCGATGAGCAGTTCTTC.

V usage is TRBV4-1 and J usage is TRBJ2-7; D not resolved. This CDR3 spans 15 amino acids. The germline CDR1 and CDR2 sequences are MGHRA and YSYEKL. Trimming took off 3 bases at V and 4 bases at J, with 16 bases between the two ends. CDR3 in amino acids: CASSQAAATPYEQYF. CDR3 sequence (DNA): TGCGCCAGCAGCCAGGCGGCAGCCACGCCATACGAGCAGTACTTC.